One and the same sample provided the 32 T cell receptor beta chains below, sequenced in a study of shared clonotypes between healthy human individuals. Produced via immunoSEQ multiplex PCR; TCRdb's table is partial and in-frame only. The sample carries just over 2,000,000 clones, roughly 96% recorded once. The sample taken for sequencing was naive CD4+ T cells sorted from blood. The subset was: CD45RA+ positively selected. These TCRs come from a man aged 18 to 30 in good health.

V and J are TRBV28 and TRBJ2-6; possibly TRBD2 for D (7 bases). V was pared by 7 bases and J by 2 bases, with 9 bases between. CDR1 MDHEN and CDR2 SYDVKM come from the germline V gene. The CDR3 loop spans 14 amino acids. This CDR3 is CASKGGAGANVLTF. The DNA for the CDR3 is TGTGCCAGCAAAGGGGGGGCTGGGGCCAACGTCCTGACTTTC.

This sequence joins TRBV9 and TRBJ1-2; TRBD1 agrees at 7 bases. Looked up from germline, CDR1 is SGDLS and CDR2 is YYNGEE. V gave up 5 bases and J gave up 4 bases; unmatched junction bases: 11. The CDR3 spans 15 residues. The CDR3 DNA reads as TGTGCCAGCAGGGGGCCCGGGACAGAGGGCTATGGCTACACCTTC. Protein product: CASRGPGTEGYGYTF.

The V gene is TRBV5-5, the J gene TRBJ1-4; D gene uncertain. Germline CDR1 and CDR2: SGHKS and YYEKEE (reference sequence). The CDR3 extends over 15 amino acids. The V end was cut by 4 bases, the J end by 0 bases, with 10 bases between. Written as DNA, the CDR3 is TGTGCCAGCAGCATTGACGCGGCAACTAATGAAAAACTGTTTTTT. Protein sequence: CASSIDAATNEKLFF.

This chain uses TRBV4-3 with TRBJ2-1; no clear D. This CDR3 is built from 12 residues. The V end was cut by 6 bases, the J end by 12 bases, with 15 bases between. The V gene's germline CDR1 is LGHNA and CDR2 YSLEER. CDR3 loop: CASSQTASRQFF. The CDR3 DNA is TGCGCCAGCAGTCAGACGGCGTCCCGGCAGTTCTTC.

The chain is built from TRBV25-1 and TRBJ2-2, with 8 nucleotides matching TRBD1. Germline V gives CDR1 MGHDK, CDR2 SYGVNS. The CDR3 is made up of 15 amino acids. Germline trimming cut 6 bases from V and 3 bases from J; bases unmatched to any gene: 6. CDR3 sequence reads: CASRRQGTDTGELFF. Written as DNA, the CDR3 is TGTGCCAGCAGAAGACAGGGGACCGACACCGGGGAGCTGTTTTTT. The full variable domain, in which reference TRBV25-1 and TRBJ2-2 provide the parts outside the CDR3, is EADIYQTPRYLVIGTGKKITLECSQTMGHDKMYWYQQDPGMELHLIHYSYGVNSTEKGDLSSESTVSRIRTEHFPLTLESARPSHTSQYLCASRRQGTDTGELFFGEGSRLTVL.

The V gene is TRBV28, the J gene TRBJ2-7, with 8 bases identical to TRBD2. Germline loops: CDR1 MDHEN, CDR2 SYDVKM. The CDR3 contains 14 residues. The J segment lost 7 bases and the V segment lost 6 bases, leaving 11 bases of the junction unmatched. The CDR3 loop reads CASSPPGGAGEQYF. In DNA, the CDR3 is TGTGCCAGCAGCCCCCCCGGGGGGGCGGGAGAGCAGTACTTC.

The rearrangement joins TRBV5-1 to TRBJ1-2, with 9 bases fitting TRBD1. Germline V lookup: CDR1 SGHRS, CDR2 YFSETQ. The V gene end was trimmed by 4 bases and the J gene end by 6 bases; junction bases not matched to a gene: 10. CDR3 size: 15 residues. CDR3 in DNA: TGCGCCAGCAGCGTAACAGGGGGACAGGGCAATGGCTACACCTTC. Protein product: CASSVTGGQGNGYTF.

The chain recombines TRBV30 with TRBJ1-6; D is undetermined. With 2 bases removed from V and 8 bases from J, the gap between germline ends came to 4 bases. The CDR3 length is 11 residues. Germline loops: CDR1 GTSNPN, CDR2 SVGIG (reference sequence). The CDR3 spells CAWSNDSPLHF. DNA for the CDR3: TGTGCCTGGAGTAACGATTCACCCCTCCACTTT.

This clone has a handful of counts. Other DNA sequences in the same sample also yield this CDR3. The CDR3 DNA reads as TGTGCCAGCAGCAGGGGCACAGATACGCAGTATTTT. This gives the protein CASSRGTDTQYF. V and J are TRBV6-5 and TRBJ2-3; D is perhaps TRBD1 (5 bases). The V and J ends lost 6 bases and 1 base respectively, with 5 bases between them. Germline-derived CDR1 and CDR2 are MNHEY and SVGAGI. The length of the CDR3 is 12 residues.

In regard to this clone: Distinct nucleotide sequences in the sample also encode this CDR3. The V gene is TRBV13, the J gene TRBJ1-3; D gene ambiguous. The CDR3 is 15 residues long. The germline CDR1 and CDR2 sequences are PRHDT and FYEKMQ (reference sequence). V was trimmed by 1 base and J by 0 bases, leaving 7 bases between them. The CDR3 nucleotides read TGTGCCAGCAGCTTAGACAGAAACTCTGGAAACACCATATATTTT. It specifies CASSLDRNSGNTIYF. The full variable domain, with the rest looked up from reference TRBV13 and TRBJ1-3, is AAGVIQSPRHLIKEKRETATLKCYPIPRHDTVYWYQQGPGQDPQFLISFYEKMQSDKGSIPDRFSAQQFSDYHSELNMSSLELGDSALYFCASSLDRNSGNTIYFGEGSWLTVV.

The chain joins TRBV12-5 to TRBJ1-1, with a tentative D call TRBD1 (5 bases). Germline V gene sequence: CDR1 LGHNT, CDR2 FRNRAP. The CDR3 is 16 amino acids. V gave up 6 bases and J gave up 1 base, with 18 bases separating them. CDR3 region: CASGASSTGANTEAFF. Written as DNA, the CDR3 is TGTGCTAGTGGCGCTTCCTCTACAGGAGCGAACACTGAAGCTTTCTTT.

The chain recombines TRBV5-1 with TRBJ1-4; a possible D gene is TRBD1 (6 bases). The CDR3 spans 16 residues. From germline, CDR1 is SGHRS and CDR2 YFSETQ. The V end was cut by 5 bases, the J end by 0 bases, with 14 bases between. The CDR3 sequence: CASSRGQPTTNEKLFF. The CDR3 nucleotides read TGCGCCAGCAGTCGCGGACAGCCAACAACTAATGAAAAACTGTTTTTT.

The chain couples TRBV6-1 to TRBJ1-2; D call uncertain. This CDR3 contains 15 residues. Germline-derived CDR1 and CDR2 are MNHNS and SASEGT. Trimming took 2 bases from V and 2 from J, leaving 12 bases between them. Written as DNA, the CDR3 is TGTGCCAGCAGTGAACGTCCCGTGGGCAACTATGGCTACACCTTC. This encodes CASSERPVGNYGYTF.

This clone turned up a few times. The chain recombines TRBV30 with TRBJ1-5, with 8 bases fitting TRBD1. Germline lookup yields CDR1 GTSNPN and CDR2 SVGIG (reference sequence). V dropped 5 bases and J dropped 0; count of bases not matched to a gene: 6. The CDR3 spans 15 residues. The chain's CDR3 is CAWDRGVLSNQPQHF. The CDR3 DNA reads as TGTGCCTGGGACAGGGGCGTTCTTAGCAATCAGCCCCAGCATTTT.

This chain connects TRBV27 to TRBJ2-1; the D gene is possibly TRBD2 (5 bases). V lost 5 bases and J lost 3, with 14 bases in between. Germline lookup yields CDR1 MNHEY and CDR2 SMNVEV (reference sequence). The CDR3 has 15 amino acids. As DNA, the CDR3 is TGTGCCAGCAGTATTTCGGGGAGCTGCTACAATGAGCAGTTCTTC. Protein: CASSISGSCYNEQFF.

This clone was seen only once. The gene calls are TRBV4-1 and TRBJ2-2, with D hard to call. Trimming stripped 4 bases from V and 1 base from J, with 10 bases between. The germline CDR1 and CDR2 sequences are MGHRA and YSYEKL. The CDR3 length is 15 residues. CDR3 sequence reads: CASSPWSGNTGELFF. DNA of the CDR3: TGCGCCAGCAGCCCATGGTCGGGGAACACCGGGGAGCTGTTTTTT.

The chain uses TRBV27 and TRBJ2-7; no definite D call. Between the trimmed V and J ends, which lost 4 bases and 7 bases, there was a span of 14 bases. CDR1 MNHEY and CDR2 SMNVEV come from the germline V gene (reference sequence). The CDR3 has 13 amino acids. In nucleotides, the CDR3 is TGTGCCAGCAGTTGGGTACCCCATGGAGAGCAGTACTTC. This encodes CASSWVPHGEQYF.

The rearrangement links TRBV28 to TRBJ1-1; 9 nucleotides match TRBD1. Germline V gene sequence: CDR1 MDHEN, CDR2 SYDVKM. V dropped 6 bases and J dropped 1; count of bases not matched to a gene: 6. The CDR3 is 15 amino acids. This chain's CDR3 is CASSRGDRENTEAFF. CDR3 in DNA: TGTGCCAGCAGCCGAGGGGACAGGGAGAACACTGAAGCTTTCTTT.

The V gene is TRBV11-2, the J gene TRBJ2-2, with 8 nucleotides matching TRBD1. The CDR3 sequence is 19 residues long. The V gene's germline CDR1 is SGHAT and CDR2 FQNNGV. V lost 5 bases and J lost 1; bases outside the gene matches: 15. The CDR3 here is CASSTTIRTGTWNTGELFF. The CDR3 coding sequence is TGTGCCAGCAGCACTACGATTAGGACAGGGACGTGGAACACCGGGGAGCTGTTTTTT.

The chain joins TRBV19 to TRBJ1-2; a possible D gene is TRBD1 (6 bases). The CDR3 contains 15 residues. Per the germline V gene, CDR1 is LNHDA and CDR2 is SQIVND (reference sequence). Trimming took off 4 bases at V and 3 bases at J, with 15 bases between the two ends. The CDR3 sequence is CASSTTQGSDYGYTF. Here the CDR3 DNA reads TGTGCCAGTAGTACAACACAGGGATCGGACTATGGCTACACCTTC.

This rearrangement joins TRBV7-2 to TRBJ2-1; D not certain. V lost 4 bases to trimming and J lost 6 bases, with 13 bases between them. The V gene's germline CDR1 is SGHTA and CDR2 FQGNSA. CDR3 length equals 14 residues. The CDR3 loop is CASSSQSSSNEQFF. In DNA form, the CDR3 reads TGTGCCAGCAGCTCCCAATCCAGTAGCAATGAGCAGTTCTTC. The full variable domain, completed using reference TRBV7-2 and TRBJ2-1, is GAGVSQSPSNKVTEKGKDVELRCDPISGHTALYWYRQSLGQGLEFLIYFQGNSAPDKSGLPSDRFSAERTGGSVSTLTIQRTQQEDSAVYLCASSSQSSSNEQFFGPGTRLTVL.

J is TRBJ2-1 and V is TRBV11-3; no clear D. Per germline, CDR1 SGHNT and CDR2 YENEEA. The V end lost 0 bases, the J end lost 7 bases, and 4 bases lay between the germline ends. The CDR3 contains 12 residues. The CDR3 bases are TGTGCCAGCAGCTTAGATCGGAATGAGCAGTTCTTC. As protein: CASSLDRNEQFF. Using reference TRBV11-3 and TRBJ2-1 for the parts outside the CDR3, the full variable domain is EAGVVQSPRYKIIEKKQPVAFWCNPISGHNTLYWYLQNLGQGPELLIRYENEEAVDDSQLPKDRFSAERLKGVDSTLKIQPAELGDSAVYLCASSLDRNEQFFGPGTRLTVL.

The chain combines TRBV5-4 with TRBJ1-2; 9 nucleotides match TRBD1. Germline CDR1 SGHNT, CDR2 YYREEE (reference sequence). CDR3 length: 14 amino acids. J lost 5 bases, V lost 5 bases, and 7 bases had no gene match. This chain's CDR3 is CASRPGTGLYGYTF. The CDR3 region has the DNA TGTGCCAGCAGACCCGGGACAGGGCTTTATGGCTACACCTTC.

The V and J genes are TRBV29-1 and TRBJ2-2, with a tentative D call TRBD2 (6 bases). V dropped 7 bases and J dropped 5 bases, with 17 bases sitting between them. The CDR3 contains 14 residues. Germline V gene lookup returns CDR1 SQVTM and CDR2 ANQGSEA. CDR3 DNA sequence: TGCAGCGGATCCGTTAGTGGGGGGACCGGGGAGCTGTTTTTT. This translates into CSGSVSGGTGELFF.

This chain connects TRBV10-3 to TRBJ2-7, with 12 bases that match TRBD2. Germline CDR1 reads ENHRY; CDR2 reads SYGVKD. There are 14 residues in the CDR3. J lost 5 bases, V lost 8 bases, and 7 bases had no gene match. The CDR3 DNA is TGTGCCATCGCCGGGGGACTAGCGGGCCACGAGCAGTACTTC. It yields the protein CAIAGGLAGHEQYF.

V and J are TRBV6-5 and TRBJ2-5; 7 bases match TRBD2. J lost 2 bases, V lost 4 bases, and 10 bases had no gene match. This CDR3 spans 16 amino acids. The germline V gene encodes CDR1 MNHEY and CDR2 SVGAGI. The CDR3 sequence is CASSSGSGMGQETQYF. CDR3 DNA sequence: TGTGCCAGCAGTTCCGGCAGCGGGATGGGTCAAGAGACCCAGTACTTC.

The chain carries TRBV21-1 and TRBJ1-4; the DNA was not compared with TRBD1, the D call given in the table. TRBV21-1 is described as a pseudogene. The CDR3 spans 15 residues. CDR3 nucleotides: TGTGCCAGCCACCTCTCTGGTACAGTAAGGGAAAAACTGTTTTTT. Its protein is CASHLSGTVREKLFF.

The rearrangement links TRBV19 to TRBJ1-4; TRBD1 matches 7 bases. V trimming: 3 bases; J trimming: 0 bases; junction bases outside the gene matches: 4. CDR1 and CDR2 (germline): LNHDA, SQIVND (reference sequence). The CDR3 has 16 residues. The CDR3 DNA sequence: TGTGCCAGTAGTATGGGACAGACCGCAACTAATGAAAAACTGTTTTTT. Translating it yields CASSMGQTATNEKLFF.

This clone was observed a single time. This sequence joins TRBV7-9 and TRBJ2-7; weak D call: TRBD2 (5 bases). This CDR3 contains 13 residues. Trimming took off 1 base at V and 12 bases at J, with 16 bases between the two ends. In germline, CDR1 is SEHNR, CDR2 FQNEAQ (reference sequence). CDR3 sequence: CASSLGGDTAGYF. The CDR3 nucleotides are TGTGCCAGCAGCTTAGGTGGAGACACGGCGGGGTACTTC.

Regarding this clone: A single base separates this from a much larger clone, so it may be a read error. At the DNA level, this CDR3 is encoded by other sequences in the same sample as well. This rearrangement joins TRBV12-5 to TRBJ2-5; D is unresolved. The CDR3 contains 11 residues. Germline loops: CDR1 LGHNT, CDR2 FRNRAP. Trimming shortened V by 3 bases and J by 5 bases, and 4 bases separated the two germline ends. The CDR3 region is CASGLEETQYF. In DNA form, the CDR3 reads TGTGCTAGTGGTTTAGAGGAGACCCAGTACTTC.

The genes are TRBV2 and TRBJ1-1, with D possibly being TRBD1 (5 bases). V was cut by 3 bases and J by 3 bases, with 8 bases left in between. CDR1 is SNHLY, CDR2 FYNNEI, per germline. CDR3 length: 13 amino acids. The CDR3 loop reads CASSDWGDTEAFF. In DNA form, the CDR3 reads TGTGCCAGCAGTGATTGGGGGGACACTGAAGCTTTCTTT.

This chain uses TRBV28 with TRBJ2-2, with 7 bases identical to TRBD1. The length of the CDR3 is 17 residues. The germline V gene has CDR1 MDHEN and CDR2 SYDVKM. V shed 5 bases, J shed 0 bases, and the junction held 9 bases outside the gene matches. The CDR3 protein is CASSTPTGSANTGELFF. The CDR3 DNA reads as TGTGCCAGCAGTACCCCGACAGGGTCCGCGAACACCGGGGAGCTGTTTTTT. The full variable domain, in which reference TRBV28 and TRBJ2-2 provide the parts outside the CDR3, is DVKVTQSSRYLVKRTGEKVFLECVQDMDHENMFWYRQDPGLGLRLIYFSYDVKMKEKGDIPEGYSVSREKKERFSLILESASTNQTSMYLCASSTPTGSANTGELFFGEGSRLTVL.